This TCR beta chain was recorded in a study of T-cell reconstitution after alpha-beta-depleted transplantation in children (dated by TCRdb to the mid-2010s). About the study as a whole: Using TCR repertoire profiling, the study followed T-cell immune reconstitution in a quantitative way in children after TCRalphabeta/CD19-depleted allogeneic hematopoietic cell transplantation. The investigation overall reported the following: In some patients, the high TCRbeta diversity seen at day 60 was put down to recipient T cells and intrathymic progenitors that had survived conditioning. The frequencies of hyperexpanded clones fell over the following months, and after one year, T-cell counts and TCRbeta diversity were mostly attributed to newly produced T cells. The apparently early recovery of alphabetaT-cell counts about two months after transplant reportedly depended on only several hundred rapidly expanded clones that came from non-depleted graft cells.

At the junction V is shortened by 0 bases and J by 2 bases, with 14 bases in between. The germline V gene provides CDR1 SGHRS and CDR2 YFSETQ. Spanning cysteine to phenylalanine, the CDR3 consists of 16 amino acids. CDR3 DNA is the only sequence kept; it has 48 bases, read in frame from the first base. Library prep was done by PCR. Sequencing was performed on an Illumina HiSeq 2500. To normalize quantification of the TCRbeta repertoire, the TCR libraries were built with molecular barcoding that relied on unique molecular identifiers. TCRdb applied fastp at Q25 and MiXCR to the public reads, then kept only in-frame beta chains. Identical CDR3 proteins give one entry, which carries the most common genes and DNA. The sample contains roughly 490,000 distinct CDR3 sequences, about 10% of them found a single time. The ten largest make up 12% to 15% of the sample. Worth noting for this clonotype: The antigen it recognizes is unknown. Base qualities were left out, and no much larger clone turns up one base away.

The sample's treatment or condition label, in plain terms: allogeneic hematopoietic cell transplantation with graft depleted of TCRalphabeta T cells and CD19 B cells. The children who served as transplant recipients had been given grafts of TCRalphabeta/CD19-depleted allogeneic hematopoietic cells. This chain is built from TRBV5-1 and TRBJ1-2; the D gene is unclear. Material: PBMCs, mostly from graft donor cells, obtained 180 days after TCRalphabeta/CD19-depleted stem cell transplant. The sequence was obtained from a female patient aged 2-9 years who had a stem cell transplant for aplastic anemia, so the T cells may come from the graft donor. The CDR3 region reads CASSLAKTGVNYGYTF. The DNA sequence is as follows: TGCGCCAGCAGCTTGGCCAAAACCGGGGTCAACTATGGCTACACCTTC. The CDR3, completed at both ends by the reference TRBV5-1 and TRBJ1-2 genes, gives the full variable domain KAGVTQTPRYLIKTRGQQVTLSCSPISGHRSVSWYQQTPGQGLQFLFEYFSETQRNKGNFPGRFSGRQFSNSRSEMNVSTLELGDSALYLCASSLAKTGVNYGYTFGSGTRLTVV.